The T cell receptor beta chain described here comes from a study of blood T cell repertoires in COVID-19. Within 2 weeks before study entry, exposed participants met a COVID-19 case. Per the germline V gene, CDR1 is SGHDT and CDR2 is YYEEEE. Germline trimming cut 5 bases from V and 0 bases from J; bases unmatched to any gene: 13. There are 17 residues in the CDR3. TCRdb's copy holds only in-frame clones and misses some; the assay was immunoSEQ multiplex PCR. The sample includes around 200,000 clones, 70% to 90% seen only once; the top ten take about 4%. This clone was counted once. The gene calls are TRBV5-6 and TRBJ1-1; TRBD1 matches 7 bases. The sample consisted of PBMCs or T cells enriched from blood (not recorded which). The clonotype comes from a woman in her twenties or thirties who had been exposed to COVID-19. CDR3 residues: CASRWRDSSIMNTEAFF. The CDR3 DNA follows: TGTGCCAGCAGGTGGCGGGACAGCTCAATTATGAACACTGAAGCTTTCTTT.